The source of this T cell receptor (beta chain) is a study of blood T cell repertoires in COVID-19 (TCRdb year 2020). The study in broad terms: The collaborator samples originated in the United States, Italy and Spain and spanned the acute and convalescent phases of COVID-19. The prospective study material was composed of cDNA or gDNA derived from T cells, B-cell-depleted T cells, or PBMCs. Subjects who had been exposed to COVID-19, were actively infected with it, or had recovered from it provided the deeply sampled blood TCRbeta repertoires that made up the dataset. A freely available public database, intended as a resource for researchers studying the immune response to SARS-CoV-2, is where the repertoires were released. The samples were drawn from the first 160 participants of the ongoing ImmuneRACE study and from some 1,300 subjects provided by 6 global collaborators. The sample metadata nearly always contained a de-identified subject ID, COVID-19 status, age in years and sex. Where HLA class I and class II types were available, the types were taken from metadata supplied by the sample provider, not from assay-based typing.

TCRbeta CDR3 regions were amplified from genomic DNA using the immunoSEQ Assay, a bias-controlled multiplex PCR. The paper's data handling went like this. The number of nucleated cells in each sample was estimated from the amplification of reference gene primers within the assay. Sequence reads were collapsed and filtered to measure the absolute abundance of every unique TCRbeta CDR3 rearrangement. For each sample, productive Simpson clonality was calculated as the square root of Simpson's diversity index over productive rearrangements. This is the immuneACCESS table as TCRdb keeps it, with only in-frame sequences that have V and J called. A part of the clones is gone; compared with another copy, unresolved V genes explain less than half, and the rest is unexplained. Clone size and the V and J calls come from that table; the DNA yielded D and trimming. The sample includes 100,000 or so clones, with nearly 95% observed a single time. About 4.1% of the sample lies in the top ten.

On the study overall, not on this receptor specifically: The quantity of clinical and demographic metadata differed by source and by participant and was supplied without curation.

The collaborating institutions used their own protocols to collect whole blood in K2EDTA tubes. For TCRbeta analysis, collaborators shipped samples as frozen whole blood, isolated PBMCs, or DNA extracted from either of those sample types. With regard to this clone: Its recognized antigen is unknown. No clone much larger than this one lies a single base away; base qualities are absent.

The germline V gene gives CDR1 as SGHTA and CDR2 as FQGNSA. Taken from cysteine to phenylalanine, the CDR3 has 17 residues. The kept DNA is CDR3 alone, 51 bases in frame from the first base. V is cut back by 5 bases and J by 0 bases, with 10 bases in the junction unmatched. The TCR sequence derives from a human donor with active COVID-19. The donor label of this sample is uncertain. The receptor chain draws on TRBV7-2 and TRBJ2-4, and TRBD1 aligns with 7 junction nucleotides. The specimen sequenced was peripheral blood. Here is the DNA: TGTGCCAGCAGCCCTCGGACAGGCCTACTAGCCAAAAACATTCAGTACTTC. Protein translation: CASSPRTGLLAKNIQYF.